The source of this TCR beta chain is a study of blood T cells in healthy people across ages. Study-wide results and caveats: It was the long-lived donors that had more naive CD4+ cells and higher diversity than aged donors. It was held that the diversity estimates obtained from one million T cells were underestimates.

About this clonotype: Its antigen remains unidentified.

Extracted total RNA amounted to at least 5.5 micrograms for each sample. CDR1 LGHNA and CDR2 YNFKEQ come from the germline V gene. After removal of 2 bases from V and 7 bases from J, the junction contained 7 bases not matched to a gene. The CDR3 is 16 residues long. Then a second PCR, running about 7 to 11 cycles, was carried out with a sample-barcoded 5' primer and a J-beta primer mix. At least 2.5 million CDR3-containing paired-end reads were obtained per sample. TCRdb re-called the 5' RACE reads through MiXCR, storing one row per CDR3 protein. The table records 600,000 to 650,000 distinct CDR3 sequences, roughly three fifths of them present only once.

This chain joins TRBV4-2 and TRBJ1-4; 10 bases agree with TRBD1. The sequenced sample was blood. The clonotype was recovered from a man in his 60s in good health. The CDR3 loop is CASSQYMTGGFEKLFF. The CDR3 DNA follows: TGTGCCAGCAGCCAATATATGACAGGGGGCTTTGAAAAACTGTTTTTT.